This T cell receptor beta chain comes out of a study of blood T cells in healthy people across ages. Study-wide results and limits: Without sorted subsets, naive and antigen-experienced compartments could not be conclusively compared. More naive CD4+ cells and higher diversity marked long-lived donors relative to aged donors.

Each donor's blood draw was 7.5 to 10 milliliters of peripheral blood. Total RNA, at least 6 micrograms per sample, came from PBMCs. Primers used in a second PCR of roughly 6 to 11 cycles were a sample-barcoded 5' primer and a J-beta primer mix. TCRdb re-called the 5' RACE reads with MiXCR, one entry per CDR3 protein. The table has around 800,000 distinct CDR3 sequences, around half seen once. Comments on this clonotype: Its antigen is undetermined.

V was pared by 0 bases and J by 9 bases, with 4 bases of the junction left unmatched. The CDR3 runs 15 residues. Germline CDR1 is DFQATT and CDR2 is SNEGSKA (reference sequence). The TCR comes from a man older than 75 in good health. The sample was blood. This chain connects TRBV20-1 to TRBJ1-6, with 11 bases that match TRBD1. The CDR3 spells CSARDPGQGVSPLHF. CDR3 nucleotide sequence: TGCAGTGCTAGAGATCCGGGACAGGGGGTTTCACCCCTCCACTTT.